Listed below are T cell receptor beta chains from one sample, sequenced in a study of blood T cell repertoires in COVID-19. The table came from immunoSEQ multiplex PCR; TCRdb's copy has only in-frame clones and leaves some out. Of fewer than 200,000 clones in the sample, about 75% were seen once. The sample consisted of peripheral blood. These receptors were collected from a woman aged 45-59 years with active or convalescent COVID-19. The CDR3 runs from the conserved cysteine through the conserved F or W. A D gene is named only where the DNA matches it firmly. Clone size is shown for a subset of rows, as once, few, many or a class of expanded clone.

v_gene	j_gene	d_gene	abundance	CDR3aa	CDR3nt
TRBV5-1	TRBJ2-5	-	-	CASSLKQGGMKETQYF	TGCGCCAGCAGCTTGAAACAGGGTGGTATGAAAGAGACCCAGTACTTC
TRBV28	TRBJ1-6	-	-	CASRPPSSYNSPLHF	TGTGCCAGCAGGCCCCCGAGCTCCTATAATTCACCCCTCCACTTT
TRBV19	TRBJ1-5	TRBD1	-	CASSPPGTAFNQPQHF	TGTGCCAGTAGTCCCCCCGGGACAGCCTTTAATCAGCCCCAGCATTTT
TRBV30	TRBJ1-1	TRBD1	-	CAWSVQGAGNTEAFF	TGTGCCTGGAGTGTACAGGGGGCTGGGAACACTGAAGCTTTCTTT
TRBV28	TRBJ2-1	-	-	CASSLVQGELIEQFF	TGTGCCAGCAGTTTAGTGCAGGGCGAACTCATTGAGCAGTTCTTC
TRBV7-9	TRBJ1-1	TRBD1	-	CASSLPGQGTLAFF	TGTGCCAGCAGCCTACCGGGACAGGGAACCCTAGCTTTCTTT
TRBV21-1	TRBJ2-2	-	few	CASSKAGGGTLNTGELFF	TGTGCCAGCAGCAAAGCTGGCGGGGGGACTCTTAACACCGGGGAGCTGTTTTTT
TRBV18	TRBJ1-1	TRBD1	once	CASSPTTGATNTEAFF	TGTGCCAGCTCACCAACCACAGGGGCCACGAACACTGAAGCTTTCTTT
TRBV7-2	TRBJ1-1	-	-	CASSLVRPQDTEAFF	TGTGCCAGCAGCTTAGTTCGACCCCAGGACACTGAAGCTTTCTTT
TRBV5-6	TRBJ2-3	TRBD2	-	CASSLAWLAGGPRTQYF	TGTGCCAGCAGCTTGGCCTGGCTAGCGGGAGGGCCCCGTACGCAGTATTTT
TRBV4-1	TRBJ2-1	-	-	CASSQETRITYNEQFF	TGCGCCAGCAGCCAAGAGACCAGGATAACGTACAATGAGCAGTTCTTC
TRBV29-1	TRBJ2-1	TRBD1	many	CSAGQSYNEQFF	TGCAGCGCGGGACAGTCCTACAATGAGCAGTTCTTC
TRBV6-6	TRBJ1-6	TRBD1	-	CASGPDRGNSPLHF	TGTGCCAGCGGGCCGGACAGGGGGAATTCACCCCTCCACTTT
TRBV27	TRBJ1-3	TRBD1	few	CASTRDRASGNTIYF	TGTGCCAGCACTCGGGACAGGGCCTCTGGAAACACCATATATTTT
TRBV5-5	TRBJ2-2	-	-	CASSRQFGSSTGELFF	TGTGCCAGCAGCCGACAATTCGGAAGTAGCACCGGGGAGCTGTTTTTT
TRBV2	TRBJ1-6	-	-	CASSASQGRNSPLHF	TGTGCCAGCAGTGCTTCACAGGGCCGAAATTCACCCCTCCACTTT
TRBV24-1	TRBJ1-4	-	-	CATSDWGRDNEKLFF	TGTGCCACCAGTGATTGGGGCAGGGATAATGAAAAACTGTTTTTT
TRBV25-1	TRBJ1-2	TRBD1	-	CASSDQDREYGYTF	TGTGCCAGCAGTGACCAGGACAGGGAATATGGCTACACCTTC
TRBV7-2	TRBJ2-7	-	-	CASSLVASYEQYF	TGTGCCAGCAGCTTAGTGGCCTCCTACGAGCAGTACTTC
TRBV9	TRBJ1-2	TRBD1	once	CASSHYLDRERTYGYTF	TGTGCCAGCAGCCATTACCTGGACAGGGAGCGTACCTATGGCTACACCTTC
TRBV5-4	TRBJ2-5	-	-	CASSLAGLGETQYF	TGTGCCAGCAGCTTGGCAGGGTTAGGAGAGACCCAGTACTTC
TRBV6-5	TRBJ2-7	-	-	CASSLDLGAAYEQYF	TGTGCCAGCAGCCTGGACCTGGGGGCGGCCTACGAGCAGTACTTC
TRBV19	TRBJ1-6	-	-	CASSPRGSPLHF	TGTGCCAGTAGTCCCAGGGGCTCACCCCTCCACTTT
TRBV9	TRBJ1-5	-	-	CASSADSNQPQHF	TGTGCCAGCAGCGCCGACAGTAATCAGCCCCAGCATTTT
TRBV10-3	TRBJ1-2	-	-	CAISEPTPREEVYGYTF	TGTGCCATCAGTGAGCCCACACCGCGGGAGGAGGTCTATGGCTACACCTTC
TRBV28	TRBJ1-6	-	-	CASSLRGARNSPLHF	TGTGCCAGCAGTTTGCGGGGGGCTAGAAATTCACCCCTCCACTTT
TRBV14	TRBJ2-2	TRBD1	-	CASSRQGPNTGELFF	TGTGCCAGCAGCCGACAGGGGCCGAACACCGGGGAGCTGTTTTTT
TRBV30	TRBJ1-3	TRBD1	once	CAWRSGTGVWGNTIYF	TGTGCCTGGAGGTCCGGGACAGGGGTATGGGGAAACACCATATATTTT
TRBV5-1	TRBJ1-1	TRBD1	-	CASSGGTGTSTEAFF	TGCGCCAGCAGCGGAGGGACAGGGACGTCAACAGAAGCTTTCTTT
TRBV5-4	TRBJ1-1	-	-	CASSRNTEAFF	TGTGCCAGCAGTCGGAACACTGAAGCTTTCTTT
TRBV14	TRBJ2-5	-	-	CASSQELQETQYF	TGTGCCAGCAGCCAAGAACTACAAGAGACCCAGTACTTC
TRBV28	TRBJ2-5	-	-	CASSRLRTEKETQYF	TGTGCCAGCAGTAGACTCCGGACAGAAAAAGAGACCCAGTACTTC
TRBV19	TRBJ1-2	-	-	CASTLRQVNGYTF	TGTGCCAGTACCCTTCGGCAGGTCAATGGCTACACCTTC
TRBV4-2	TRBJ2-1	TRBD2	-	CASSRASGEPGNEQFF	TGTGCCAGCAGCCGGGCTAGCGGCGAACCGGGGAATGAGCAGTTCTTC
TRBV6-5	TRBJ1-1	TRBD1	-	CASIKRQGVGTEAFF	TGTGCCAGCATTAAACGTCAGGGGGTAGGCACTGAAGCTTTCTTT
TRBV4-1	TRBJ1-2	-	-	CASSQDPWGEAGYTF	TGCGCCAGCAGCCAAGACCCGTGGGGGGAAGCTGGCTACACCTTC
TRBV5-1	TRBJ2-2	-	-	CASSLALGGTGELFF	TGCGCCAGCAGCTTGGCCTTGGGGGGCACCGGGGAGCTGTTTTTT
TRBV7-9	TRBJ1-3	TRBD1	-	CASSWTGGGNTIYF	TGTGCCAGCAGCTGGACAGGGGGTGGAAACACCATATATTTT
TRBV4-2	TRBJ2-5	TRBD2	-	CASSSGRAGETQYF	TGTGCCAGCAGTAGCGGGAGGGCCGGAGAGACCCAGTACTTC
TRBV7-2	TRBJ1-1	-	-	CASTVGSHTEAFF	TGTGCCAGCACCGTAGGGAGCCACACTGAAGCTTTCTTT